Listed here are 22 T cell receptor beta chains from one sample, sequenced in a study of CD8 T cells in ankylosing spondylitis. TCRdb re-called the 5' RACE reads through MiXCR, storing one row per CDR3 protein. The table shows some 240,000 distinct CDR3 sequences, with over 8.5% occurring only once. Sample: blood, either unsorted or a sorted T cell fraction (not recorded which). These receptors were collected from a male donor with ankylosing spondylitis or in good health (not recorded which).

This clonotype was picked up many times. This chain joins TRBV7-6 and TRBJ2-3; D ambiguous. Looked up from germline, CDR1 is SGHVS and CDR2 is FNYEAQ. This CDR3 is built from 16 residues. V was cut by 1 base and J by 2 bases, with 13 bases left in between. The CDR3 region has the DNA TGTGCCAGCAGCTTAGGACACACCGCCCCCACAGATACGCAGTATTTT. It is translated as CASSLGHTAPTDTQYF.

This clonotype was observed many times. CDR3 coding DNA: TGTGCCACTGCGGGGGGAACCGGGGAGCTGTTTTTT. Its translation: CATAGGTGELFF. The gene calls are TRBV2 and TRBJ2-2; TRBD2 matches at 8 bases. This CDR3 is built from 12 residues. Per germline, CDR1 SNHLY and CDR2 FYNNEI. With V trimmed by 10 bases and J by 5 bases, 3 bases remained unmatched.

Ten or more counts support this clonotype. This chain joins TRBV7-9 and TRBJ1-2, with 7 bases aligning to TRBD1. The germline V gene has CDR1 SEHNR and CDR2 FQNEAQ (reference sequence). The V segment lost 3 bases and the J segment 2 bases; nucleotides outside the gene matches: 12. The CDR3 spans 17 residues. This CDR3 reads CASSFQRPGQKNYGYTF. The CDR3, as DNA: TGTGCCAGCAGCTTCCAGCGGCCGGGACAGAAAAACTATGGCTACACCTTC.

At least ten counts were recorded for this clonotype. The chain carries TRBV29-1 and TRBJ2-1; D is ambiguous. The CDR3 is made up of 14 amino acids. Trimming stripped 8 bases from V and 5 bases from J, with 19 bases between. From germline, CDR1 is SQVTM and CDR2 ANQGSEA. For the CDR3, the DNA is TGCAGCCTCTCGTGGGGTACCCCGGACAATGAGCAGTTCTTC. Protein product: CSLSWGTPDNEQFF.

The sample holds a few counts of this clonotype. The chain uses TRBV12-3 or TRBV12-4 and TRBJ2-7; 9 nucleotides align to TRBD1. This CDR3 region has 16 residues. Trimming removed 6 bases from V and 2 bases from J; junction bases left unmatched: 11. The CDR3 reads CASSPSTGTGPYEQYF. CDR3 bases: TGTGCCAGCAGCCCCAGTACCGGGACAGGGCCCTACGAGCAGTACTTC.

As concerns this clonotype: A clone one base away is much larger, so this may be a read error. The chain links TRBV6-1 to TRBJ1-1; perhaps TRBD1 as D (6 bases). This CDR3 has 12 residues. CDR1 and CDR2 (germline): MNHNS, SASEGT. CDR3 bases: TGTGCCAGCTTTAGAGGGGACACTGAAGCTTCCTTT. Protein product: CASFRGDTEASF.

The chain combines TRBV20-1 with TRBJ2-5, with TRBD2 identical over 11 bases. With V trimmed by 6 bases and J by 2 bases, 5 bases remained unmatched. Germline CDR1 reads DFQATT; CDR2 reads SNEGSKA (reference sequence). CDR3 size: 14 residues. CDR3 loop: CSAHSGRAQETQYF. CDR3 nucleotide sequence: TGCAGTGCGCATAGCGGGAGGGCTCAAGAGACCCAGTACTTC.

The table lists this clonotype with many counts. The rearrangement uses TRBV12-3 or TRBV12-4 and TRBJ1-1; D remains ambiguous. V was cut by 3 bases and J by 7 bases, with 15 bases left in between. CDR3 length: 14 residues. The CDR3 reads CASSFEGHKGEAFF. The CDR3 bases are TGTGCCAGCAGTTTTGAGGGCCATAAGGGTGAAGCTTTCTTT.

The chain uses TRBV18 and TRBJ1-6; D is ambiguous. This CDR3 region has 14 residues. Germline CDR1 KGHSH, CDR2 LQKENI. The V end lost 3 bases, the J end lost 5 bases, and 8 bases lay between the germline ends. In nucleotides, the CDR3 is TGTGCCAGCTCACCCCAGGTGGATAATTCACCCCTCCACTTT. This encodes CASSPQVDNSPLHF.

This clonotype showed up many times. The V and J genes are TRBV10-3 and TRBJ1-1, with TRBD1 identical over 9 bases. The CDR3 has 15 amino acids. After removal of 6 bases from V and 4 bases from J, the junction contained 9 bases not matched to a gene. Germline V CDR1 and CDR2: ENHRY, SYGVKD. The CDR3 here is CAISTPGQGLTEAFF. The CDR3 DNA follows: TGTGCCATCAGCACCCCGGGACAGGGTCTCACTGAAGCTTTCTTT.

V is TRBV20-1 and J is TRBJ1-2, with D maybe TRBD1 (6 bases). Germline loops: CDR1 DFQATT, CDR2 SNEGSKA (reference sequence). The CDR3 totals 14 residues. Trimming left V 0 bases short and J 8 bases short, with 16 bases between. The CDR3 here is CSARDGQRPTGYTF. DNA for the CDR3: TGCAGTGCTAGAGATGGACAGCGGCCAACGGGCTACACCTTC.

This clonotype has a count of ten or more. The chain uses TRBV18 and TRBJ2-1, with 7 bases that match TRBD1. The V and J ends lost 3 bases and 1 base, in that order; junction bases with no gene match: 3. Germline V gene lookup returns CDR1 KGHSH and CDR2 LQKENI. The CDR3 consists of 15 residues. The CDR3 loop is CASSPGQTSYNEQFF. The DNA for the CDR3 is TGTGCCAGCTCACCGGGACAGACGTCCTACAATGAGCAGTTCTTC.

This clonotype was counted at least ten times. The rearrangement links TRBV5-6 to TRBJ2-1; 11 bases are shared with TRBD2. This CDR3 has 17 amino acids. Germline CDR1 reads SGHDT; CDR2 reads YYEEEE. V gave up 4 bases and J gave up 2 bases; unmatched junction bases: 8. CDR3 protein: CASSPGGLAVTYNEQFF. The CDR3 bases are TGTGCCAGCAGCCCGGGGGGACTAGCGGTTACCTACAATGAGCAGTTCTTC.

This clonotype was seen a handful of times. The chain carries TRBV11-2 and TRBJ2-5; tentatively, D is TRBD2 (5 bases). V shed 4 bases and J shed 3 bases, with 18 bases lying between them. The CDR3 extends over 16 amino acids. Germline CDR1 SGHAT, CDR2 FQNNGV. The CDR3 DNA sequence: TGTGCCAGCAGCTCAATTCCGGGAACCAAAAAAGAGACCCAGTACTTC. It translates to CASSSIPGTKKETQYF.

This clonotype was seen ten or more times. J is TRBJ2-7 and V is TRBV5-1; D is perhaps TRBD2 (5 bases). Germline V gives CDR1 SGHRS, CDR2 YFSETQ. The CDR3 sequence is 13 residues long. With 0 bases removed from V and 4 bases from J, the gap between germline ends came to 8 bases. The CDR3 loop is CASSLVSGYEQYF. In nucleotides, the CDR3 is TGCGCCAGCAGCTTGGTTTCGGGGTACGAGCAGTACTTC.

The sample holds many counts of this clonotype. The V gene is TRBV7-9, the J gene TRBJ2-1, with D hard to call. This CDR3 is built from 11 residues. Germline assignment: CDR1 SEHNR and CDR2 FQNEAQ (reference sequence). Trimming took 5 bases from V and 7 from J, leaving 6 bases between them. The CDR3 is CASSKENEQFF. The DNA of the CDR3 is TGTGCCAGCAGCAAGGAGAATGAGCAGTTCTTC. The full variable domain, its missing parts supplied by reference TRBV7-9 and TRBJ2-1, is DTGVSQNPRHKITKRGQNVTFRCDPISEHNRLYWYRQTLGQGPEFLTYFQNEAQLEKSRLLSDRFSAERPKGSFSTLEIQRTEQGDSAMYLCASSKENEQFFGPGTRLTVL.

This clonotype has a count of ten or more. The rearrangement links TRBV20-1 to TRBJ2-7, with unresolved D. V was clipped by 6 bases and J by 4 bases, with 10 bases between them. The CDR3 spans 11 residues. Germline V gives CDR1 DFQATT, CDR2 SNEGSKA (reference sequence). In DNA, the CDR3 is TGCAGTGCCCTTCTTCTTTACGAGCAGTACTTC. It specifies CSALLLYEQYF.

This clonotype was recorded many times. This chain uses TRBV7-2 with TRBJ2-3, with D perhaps being TRBD1 or TRBD2 (6 bases each). The CDR3 totals 13 residues. The V and J ends lost 6 bases and 6 bases respectively, with 13 bases between them. Per germline, CDR1 SGHTA and CDR2 FQGNSA. The CDR3 bases are TGTGCCAGCAGTCAGAGGGGGGAGGATACGCAGTATTTT. Translated: CASSQRGEDTQYF.

The chain combines TRBV12-3 or TRBV12-4 with TRBJ2-2; D is possibly TRBD1 (6 bases). The CDR3 covers 16 residues. V was trimmed by 1 base and J by 1 base, leaving 10 bases between them. The CDR3 DNA follows: TGTGCCAGCAGTTTAGGTCCAGGGGAGAACACCGGGGAGCTGTTTTTT. This sequence encodes CASSLGPGENTGELFF.

V and J are TRBV20-1 and TRBJ2-5; tentatively, D is TRBD2 (6 bases). CDR3 length equals 11 residues. Between the trimmed V and J ends, which lost 6 bases and 4 bases, there was a span of 9 bases. Germline lookup yields CDR1 DFQATT and CDR2 SNEGSKA (reference sequence). For the CDR3, the DNA is TGCAGTGCGCGGAGGGGAGAGACCCAGTACTTC. Translation: CSARRGETQYF.

This clonotype occurred many times. This chain links TRBV6-5 with TRBJ1-3; D unclear. CDR1 and CDR2 (germline): MNHEY, SVGAGI. V was cut by 3 bases and J by 8 bases, with 14 bases left in between. The CDR3 length is 14 residues. The CDR3 bases are TGTGCCAGCAGTTATATGGGTCAGGTTGACACCATATATTTT. The encoded protein is CASSYMGQVDTIYF.

There are a few counts of this clonotype. This sequence joins TRBV6-5 and TRBJ2-3; 9 bases agree with TRBD2. The V gene's germline CDR1 is MNHEY and CDR2 SVGAGI. Losses at the gene ends were 4 bases for V and 7 bases for J; bases not matched to a gene: 12. The length of the CDR3 is 16 residues. In DNA form, the CDR3 reads TGTGCCAGCAGTTCCCGGAGCGGGGGGATCGGGAATACGCAGTATTTT. Protein sequence: CASSSRSGGIGNTQYF.